This entry lists 32 T cell receptor beta chains sequenced from one sample in a study of molecular identifiers for immune sequencing clone quantification. Using its own MiXCR run on the PCR reads, TCRdb lists one record per CDR3 protein. The repertoire holds around 470,000 distinct CDR3 sequences, with 20% to 25% as singletons. The sample consisted of naive CD8+ T cells from blood, with Jurkat cell RNA spiked in. Subset specified: FACS-sorted CD8+CD4-CCR7+CD45RA+ naive T cells. The source of these receptors is a human donor in good health. Some libraries in this study had Jurkat cell RNA spiked in.

This clonotype has just a few counts. The rearrangement uses TRBV28 and TRBJ2-7, with a tentative D call TRBD2 (6 bases). CDR1 is MDHEN and CDR2 is SYDVKM in the germline V gene. The CDR3 runs to 15 residues. The V end was cut by 3 bases, the J end by 2 bases, with 14 bases between. The chain's CDR3 is CASSLFLLAAYEQYF. CDR3 sequence (DNA): TGTGCCAGCAGTTTGTTTCTACTAGCTGCCTACGAGCAGTACTTC.

In this sample, this clonotype turned up many times. The J gene is TRBJ2-1, the V gene TRBV4-3; the D gene could be TRBD1 or TRBD2 (5 bases each). V lost 3 bases, J lost 7 bases, and 10 bases lay in between. The CDR3 contains 13 residues. Per the germline V gene, CDR1 is LGHNA and CDR2 is YSLEER. DNA of the CDR3: TGCGCCAGCAGCCAGGCGAGGGGTAATGAGCAGTTCTTC. As protein: CASSQARGNEQFF.

Comments on this clonotype: This clone may be a read error of a much larger clone one base away. The chain has TRBV4-3 and TRBJ2-7; D is undetermined. CDR1 is LGHNA and CDR2 is YSLEER in the germline V gene. The CDR3 consists of 15 residues. The CDR3 sequence: CASSQGAHGPYEQHF. The CDR3, as DNA: TGCGCCAGCAGCCAAGGGGCGCACGGGCCCTACGAGCAGCACTTC.

This clonotype was counted once. One base away lies a much larger clone, so this may be a sequencing read error. This chain uses TRBV6-6 with TRBJ2-1, with D perhaps TRBD2 (7 bases). This CDR3 region has 13 residues. CDR1 is MNHNY, CDR2 SVGAGI, per germline (reference sequence). CDR3 in DNA: TGTGCCATTACAGGGAGGGCCTACAATGAGAAGTTCTTC. Its translation: CAITGRAYNEKFF.

This clonotype showed up many times. The rearrangement uses TRBV2 and TRBJ1-5; D gene unclear. The germline gives CDR1 SNHLY, CDR2 FYNNEI. CDR3 length equals 16 residues. Trimming took off 0 bases at V and 7 bases at J, with 16 bases between the two ends. CDR3 sequence: CASSEAVQISGQPQHF. The DNA of the CDR3 is TGTGCCAGCAGTGAAGCGGTGCAGATTAGCGGCCAGCCCCAGCATTTT.

This clonotype has a count of ten or more. The V call is TRBV19, the J call TRBJ1-1, with D hard to call. CDR1 is LNHDA, CDR2 SQIVND, per germline (reference sequence). This CDR3 is built from 15 residues. Trimming cost V 3 bases and J 1 base, with 12 bases left between them. In DNA form, the CDR3 reads TGTGCCAGTAGTATTGGAGGCCTTTCGAACACTGAAGCTTTCTTT. This codes for CASSIGGLSNTEAFF.

In this sample, this clonotype turned up many times. The rearrangement joins TRBV14 to TRBJ2-7, with TRBD1 matching 8 bases. This CDR3 comprises 14 residues. Trimming removed 3 bases from V and 3 bases from J; junction bases left unmatched: 4. Looked up from germline, CDR1 is SGHDN and CDR2 is FVKESK. This CDR3 is CASSHVGQGYEQYF. The CDR3 DNA reads as TGTGCCAGCAGCCATGTAGGACAGGGCTACGAGCAGTACTTC.

This clonotype was picked up many times. The rearrangement uses TRBV30 and TRBJ2-3; TRBD2 aligns across 11 bases. Trimming cost V 2 bases and J 5 bases; bases outside gene matches: 3. Germline assignment: CDR1 GTSNPN and CDR2 SVGIG (reference sequence). This CDR3 is built from 14 residues. CDR3 coding DNA: TGTGCCTGGAGTACCGGGACTAGCGGAGATACGCAGTATTTT. This translates into CAWSTGTSGDTQYF.

As concerns this clonotype: This sequence may be a read error, since a much larger clone differs from it by one base. The V and J genes are TRBV28 and TRBJ2-7; D not resolved. This CDR3 is built from 14 residues. The V gene's germline CDR1 is MDHEN and CDR2 SYDVKM. The ends were cut back, 3 bases at V and 2 bases at J, with 11 bases in the middle. The CDR3 nucleotides read TGTGCCAGCAGTTTTATTGGTCGCCCCTACGAGCAGTACTTC. Translation gives CASSFIGRPYEQYF.

This chain uses TRBV6-5 with TRBJ2-1, with TRBD2 matching 8 bases. This CDR3 has 15 amino acids. V was clipped by 6 bases and J by 4 bases; unmatched bases: 8. Germline CDR1 reads MNHEY; CDR2 reads SVGAGI. The DNA for the CDR3 is TGTGCCAGCAGCATAGCGGGAATGTCGTACAATGAGCAGTTCTTC. It is translated as CASSIAGMSYNEQFF.

The V gene is TRBV6-6, the J gene TRBJ1-1; TRBD1 might be the D (5 bases). CDR3 length equals 18 residues. With 0 bases removed from V and 3 bases from J, the gap between germline ends came to 20 bases. Looked up from germline, CDR1 is MNHNY and CDR2 is SVGAGI (reference sequence). CDR3 in amino acids: CASSYSGQQDGRDTEAFF. CDR3 DNA: TGTGCCAGCAGTTACTCGGGGCAACAGGATGGACGCGACACTGAAGCTTTCTTT.

This clonotype was counted at least ten times. This chain joins TRBV2 and TRBJ1-1; D perhaps matches TRBD1 (5 bases). CDR1 SNHLY and CDR2 FYNNEI come from the germline V gene. This CDR3 has 16 amino acids. V lost 3 bases, J lost 6 bases, and 20 bases lay in between. CDR3 in DNA: TGTGCCAGCAGTGACAACCCCCAGGGAGGGAGCCCTGAAGCTTTCTTT. Residues: CASSDNPQGGSPEAFF.

This clonotype was seen only a few times. The chain links TRBV28 to TRBJ2-7; D is ambiguous. The V gene lost 5 bases and the J gene lost 5 bases, with 10 bases spanning the gap. The CDR3 extends over 12 amino acids. Germline values: CDR1 MDHEN, CDR2 SYDVKM. The CDR3 reads CASSPNSHEQYF. DNA of the CDR3: TGTGCCAGCAGTCCGAACAGTCACGAGCAGTACTTC.

This clonotype appeared a few times. This chain connects TRBV10-3 to TRBJ2-7; 11 positions match TRBD2. From germline, CDR1 is ENHRY and CDR2 SYGVKD. The CDR3 sequence is 16 residues long. Unmatched junction bases numbered 12, after V lost 7 bases and J lost 4 bases. The DNA for the CDR3 is TGTGCCATCACTGCCGAATTACTAGCGGGGGAGTACGAGCAGTACTTC. Its translation is CAITAELLAGEYEQYF.

In its sample, this clonotype was seen many times. This chain joins TRBV5-4 and TRBJ2-7, with 9 bases fitting TRBD1. The V gene end was trimmed by 0 bases and the J gene end by 7 bases; junction bases not matched to a gene: 8. CDR1 SGHNT and CDR2 YYREEE come from the germline V gene (reference sequence). The CDR3 loop spans 15 amino acids. CDR3 nucleotides: TGTGCCAGCAGCTTGGCAGGGACAGGGCGAGAAGAGCAGTACTTC. This encodes CASSLAGTGREEQYF.

In its sample, this clonotype was seen a few times. The J gene is TRBJ2-7, the V gene TRBV4-3, with 8 positions matching TRBD1. V shed 1 base and J 6 bases; nucleotides not matched to a gene: 8. The CDR3 runs 15 residues. CDR1 and CDR2 from the germline V gene are LGHNA and YSLEER. Here the CDR3 reads CASSQAGQGAFEQYF. DNA of the CDR3: TGCGCCAGCAGCCAAGCAGGGCAGGGGGCTTTCGAGCAGTACTTC.

The V gene is TRBV13, the J gene TRBJ1-2; weak D call: TRBD1 (5 bases). The CDR3 totals 14 residues. Germline V gene lookup returns CDR1 PRHDT and CDR2 FYEKMQ (reference sequence). V dropped 3 bases and J dropped 7 bases, with 15 bases sitting between them. The CDR3 reads CASSLVGTTGGYTF. CDR3 sequence (DNA): TGTGCCAGCAGCTTGGTAGGGACTACAGGTGGCTACACCTTC. Supplemented by reference TRBV13 and TRBJ1-2, the full variable domain reads AAGVIQSPRHLIKEKRETATLKCYPIPRHDTVYWYQQGPGQDPQFLISFYEKMQSDKGSIPDRFSAQQFSDYHSELNMSSLELGDSALYFCASSLVGTTGGYTFGSGTRLTVV.

As regards this clonotype: This may arise from a read error, as a much more abundant clone is one base away. V is TRBV20-1 and J is TRBJ2-7, with TRBD1 identical over 7 bases. Germline values: CDR1 DFQATT, CDR2 SNEGSKA (reference sequence). The CDR3 has 13 residues. Trimming removed 2 bases from V and 5 bases from J; junction bases left unmatched: 6. The CDR3 DNA follows: TGCAGTGCTAGATACTGGCAGGGGGACGAGCAGTACTTC. Translated, it gives CSARYWQGDEQYF.

The CDR3 reads CASSLVIRQGILNTEAFF. The CDR3 nucleotides are TGTGCCAGCAGCTTAGTGATACGGCAGGGTATATTGAACACTGAAGCTTTCTTT. The genes are TRBV7-9 and TRBJ1-1, with D possibly matching TRBD1 (5 bases). Germline V lookup: CDR1 SEHNR, CDR2 FQNEAQ (reference sequence). This CDR3 comprises 18 residues. V was clipped by 1 base and J by 0 bases, with 18 bases between them.

For this clonotype: This clone may be a read error of a much larger clone one base away. The chain joins TRBV6-5 to TRBJ2-1; no firm D call. In germline, CDR1 is MNHEY, CDR2 SVGAGI. The V gene lost 2 bases and the J gene lost 9 bases, with 11 bases spanning the gap. This CDR3 is 13 amino acids long. CDR3 nucleotides: TGTGCCAGCAGTTACACCCAACCTGCTGAGCAGTTCTTC. Translating gives CASSYTQPAEQFF.

Many counts were recorded for this clonotype. The J gene is TRBJ2-7, the V gene TRBV27; D is perhaps TRBD1 or TRBD2 (6 bases each). V dropped 6 bases and J dropped 7 bases, with 13 bases sitting between them. CDR1 is MNHEY and CDR2 is SMNVEV in the germline V gene (reference sequence). This CDR3 has 12 residues. In nucleotides, the CDR3 is TGTGCCAGCAGATCCGGGGGCTTAGAGCAGTACTTC. Protein product: CASRSGGLEQYF.

The chain joins TRBV27 to TRBJ2-7; possible D gene TRBD1, 5 bases. CDR1 and CDR2 (germline): MNHEY, SMNVEV (reference sequence). The CDR3 has 12 amino acids. V lost 6 bases, J lost 4 bases, and 10 bases lay in between. CDR3 sequence: CASSHQGYEQYF. The DNA for the CDR3 is TGTGCCAGCAGCCACCAGGGATACGAGCAGTACTTC.

This clonotype was picked up many times. For the CDR3, the DNA is TGTGCCAGCAGCTCTGCGGACACGAGTGATGGTGAAGCTTTCTTT. Its translation: CASSSADTSDGEAFF. The chain is built from TRBV7-9 and TRBJ1-1; possibly TRBD1 for D (5 bases). Germline CDR1 SEHNR, CDR2 FQNEAQ (reference sequence). This CDR3 has 15 amino acids. The V and J ends lost 4 bases and 7 bases respectively, with 19 bases between them.

As regards this clonotype: Here the CDR3 omits its conserved ending phenylalanine or tryptophan, so a read error is the likely source. The J gene is TRBJ1-2, the V gene TRBV12-3 or TRBV12-4; no clear D gene. The germline V and J ends were trimmed by 5 bases and 2 bases, with 15 bases remaining between them. The CDR3 has 15 amino acids. Written as DNA, the CDR3 is TGTGCCAGCAGTCCCGACCTCAATGGCAACTATGGCTACACCTCC. This encodes CASSPDLNGNYGYTS.

This clonotype turned up a few times. The chain uses TRBV19 and TRBJ2-2, with 11 bases that match TRBD2. The CDR3 extends over 15 amino acids. The germline V gene has CDR1 LNHDA and CDR2 SQIVND (reference sequence). V lost 9 bases and J lost 5; bases outside the gene matches: 8. The CDR3 sequence: CASELAGVGTGELFF. CDR3 bases: TGTGCCAGCGAACTAGCGGGAGTGGGTACCGGGGAGCTGTTTTTT. Based on the CDR3 plus reference TRBV19 and TRBJ2-2, the full variable domain is DGGITQSPKYLFRKEGQNVTLSCEQNLNHDAMYWYRQDPGQGLRLIYYSQIVNDFQKGDIAEGYSVSREKKESFPLTVTSAQKNPTAFYLCASELAGVGTGELFFGEGSRLTVL.

The chain couples TRBV19 to TRBJ2-1, with a possible D match to TRBD2 (5 bases). The germline V gene encodes CDR1 LNHDA and CDR2 SQIVND (reference sequence). The V end was cut by 6 bases, the J end by 10 bases, with 10 bases between. The CDR3 has 11 residues. The CDR3 spells CASSGRGEQFF. CDR3 coding DNA: TGTGCCAGTAGCGGACGGGGAGAGCAGTTCTTC.

This clonotype was observed at least ten times. The chain combines TRBV28 with TRBJ2-5; 7 bases align to TRBD2. The V and J ends lost 5 bases and 3 bases, in that order; junction bases with no gene match: 12. From germline, CDR1 is MDHEN and CDR2 SYDVKM. The CDR3 spans 16 residues. This CDR3 is CASSPHWGGVKETQYF. CDR3 nucleotide sequence: TGTGCCAGCAGTCCCCATTGGGGGGGAGTAAAAGAGACCCAGTACTTC.

The chain couples TRBV4-2 to TRBJ2-7; D possibly corresponds to TRBD1 (6 bases). The CDR3 extends over 16 amino acids. V was pared by 0 bases and J by 0 bases, with 12 bases between. From germline, CDR1 is LGHNA and CDR2 YNFKEQ. CDR3 coding DNA: TGTGCCAGCAGCCAAGAACGAGGGACAACCTCCTACGAGCAGTACTTC. This sequence encodes CASSQERGTTSYEQYF.

This clonotype has ten or more counts. J is TRBJ2-7 and V is TRBV20-1, with D perhaps matching TRBD2 (6 bases). Germline V lookup: CDR1 DFQATT, CDR2 SNEGSKA (reference sequence). This CDR3 spans 16 amino acids. The V end was cut by 0 bases, the J end by 0 bases, with 15 bases between. The chain's CDR3 is CSARDRAGPGSYEQYF. CDR3 nucleotides: TGCAGTGCTAGAGATAGGGCGGGGCCTGGCTCCTACGAGCAGTACTTC.

This clonotype was counted ten times or more. This chain connects TRBV7-9 to TRBJ2-5; D may correspond to TRBD1 or TRBD2 (5 bases each). V lost 2 bases, J lost 2 bases, and 12 bases lay in between. This CDR3 region has 15 residues. Germline assignment: CDR1 SEHNR and CDR2 FQNEAQ (reference sequence). Here the CDR3 reads CASSLLQGPQETQYF. The CDR3 DNA sequence: TGTGCCAGCAGCTTACTTCAGGGACCACAAGAGACCCAGTACTTC.

This clonotype was seen at least ten times. This sequence joins TRBV27 and TRBJ2-2, with 10 bases fitting TRBD2. The ends lost 6 bases at V and 0 bases at J; junction bases unmatched: 1. The CDR3 is 15 amino acids. CDR1 is MNHEY, CDR2 SMNVEV, per germline (reference sequence). CDR3 DNA sequence: TGTGCCAGCAGACTAGCGGGAACGAACACCGGGGAGCTGTTTTTT. Amino acid sequence: CASRLAGTNTGELFF.

The table lists this clonotype with many counts. The chain employs TRBV3-1 and TRBJ2-5, with 13 bases fitting TRBD2. Germline values: CDR1 LGHDT, CDR2 YNNKEL (reference sequence). V shed 0 bases, J shed 5 bases, and the junction held 3 bases outside the gene matches. CDR3 length equals 16 residues. CDR3 loop: CASSQEGTSGIETQYF. For the CDR3, the DNA is TGTGCCAGCAGCCAAGAAGGGACTAGCGGGATTGAGACCCAGTACTTC.